One sample yielded the 21 T cell receptor beta chains listed below, sequenced in a study of cytomegalovirus exposure and HLA in healthy donors. Primers: 60 Vbeta forward and 13 Jbeta reverse. Method: immunoSEQ multiplex PCR; TCRdb's copy keeps in-frame clones and lacks some. The table records around 190,000 clones, roughly 90% of them present only once. The sequencing input was PBMCs. The source is a boy aged 2-9 years in good health and CMV-seronegative.

V is TRBV27 and J is TRBJ2-2; no clear D. Per the germline V gene, CDR1 is MNHEY and CDR2 is SMNVEV (reference sequence). The CDR3 spans 12 residues. V lost 3 bases and J 6 bases, leaving 5 bases between the germline ends. The CDR3 DNA follows: TGTGCCAGCAGTTTTCCGTCCGGGGAGCTGTTTTTT. This sequence encodes CASSFPSGELFF.

This chain links TRBV4-1 with TRBJ2-1; TRBD2 might be the D (6 bases). The CDR3 extends over 13 amino acids. Germline V lookup: CDR1 MGHRA, CDR2 YSYEKL. V was clipped by 4 bases and J by 4 bases, with 8 bases between them. This CDR3 reads CASSLGTYNEQFF. The CDR3 DNA follows: TGCGCCAGCAGCCTCGGGACTTACAATGAGCAGTTCTTC.

The chain uses TRBV19 and TRBJ2-7, with TRBD1 identical over 8 bases. CDR3 size: 12 residues. J was trimmed by 3 bases and V by 10 bases; bases with no gene match: 5. Germline CDR1 reads LNHDA; CDR2 reads SQIVND (reference sequence). CDR3 in amino acids: CATSQGVYEQYF. For the CDR3, the DNA is TGTGCCACCTCACAGGGGGTCTACGAGCAGTACTTC.

This chain connects TRBV5-1 to TRBJ1-3, with TRBD1 matching 8 bases. Trimming cost V 4 bases and J 1 base; bases outside gene matches: 13. This CDR3 is 18 amino acids long. Germline loops: CDR1 SGHRS, CDR2 YFSETQ. CDR3 loop: CASSRDRSSFFSGNTIYF. CDR3 nucleotides: TGCGCCAGCAGCCGGGACAGGTCCTCTTTTTTTTCTGGAAACACCATATATTTT.

As to this clone: Other nucleotide sequences in the sample specify the same CDR3. This chain connects TRBV7-9 to TRBJ1-1; D possibly corresponds to TRBD1 (5 bases). Trimming removed 5 bases at V and 0 bases at J, with 16 bases between. Germline V gene sequence: CDR1 SEHNR, CDR2 FQNEAQ (reference sequence). This CDR3 region has 16 residues. CDR3 protein: CASSLDNHRLNTEAFF. CDR3 in DNA: TGTGCCAGCAGCCTGGATAATCACAGGCTGAACACTGAAGCTTTCTTT.

The genes are TRBV5-5 and TRBJ2-5; the match to TRBD1 covers 9 bases. Trimming at V came to 0 bases and at J to 4 bases, leaving 10 bases not matched to a gene. The CDR3 is made up of 17 amino acids. Germline values: CDR1 SGHKS, CDR2 YYEKEE (reference sequence). The CDR3 region has the DNA TGTGCCAGCAGCTTGGCCCCCGGGACAGGGATCGGAGAGACCCAGTACTTC. It translates to CASSLAPGTGIGETQYF.

CDR3 nucleotide sequence: TGTGCCAGCAGCTTAGTGACAGGGAATAGCAATCAGCCCCAGCATTTT. The encoded protein is CASSLVTGNSNQPQHF. The chain recombines TRBV7-9 with TRBJ1-5, with 7 bases lining up with TRBD1. The V segment lost 1 base and the J segment 0 bases; nucleotides outside the gene matches: 3. Germline V lookup: CDR1 SEHNR, CDR2 FQNEAQ (reference sequence). CDR3 size: 16 residues.

This sequence joins TRBV29-1 and TRBJ2-7; D might be TRBD1 (5 bases). CDR3 length: 11 residues. The V gene lost 6 bases and the J gene lost 6 bases, with 12 bases spanning the gap. Germline values: CDR1 SQVTM, CDR2 ANQGSEA. The CDR3 reads CSVNQGREQYF. The CDR3 DNA sequence: TGCAGCGTAAACCAGGGTCGCGAGCAGTACTTC.

A note on this clone: This specimen includes other DNA sequences encoding the same CDR3. V and J are TRBV18 and TRBJ2-7, with 7 bases that match TRBD2. CDR3 length: 12 amino acids. Germline trimming cut 0 bases from V and 7 bases from J; bases unmatched to any gene: 0. Germline values: CDR1 KGHSH, CDR2 LQKENI. As DNA, the CDR3 is TGTGCCAGCTCACCACCGGGGGGGGAGCAGTACTTC. Protein product: CASSPPGGEQYF.

The gene calls are TRBV5-1 and TRBJ2-1; 11 bases match TRBD2. The length of the CDR3 is 16 residues. V was clipped by 4 bases and J by 7 bases; unmatched bases: 10. Germline V gene data show CDR1 as SGHRS and CDR2 as YFSETQ. CDR3 nucleotide sequence: TGCGCCAGCAGCGCCGACCTAGCGGGAGGTCAAAATGAGCAGTTCTTC. Its protein is CASSADLAGGQNEQFF.

The rearrangement uses TRBV19 and TRBJ2-7; TRBD2 matches at 10 bases. Trimming took 7 bases from V and 2 from J; bases not matched to a gene: 8. CDR1 and CDR2 (germline): LNHDA, SQIVND (reference sequence). CDR3 length: 15 residues. The CDR3 spells CASTVSSGGPYEQYF. The CDR3 bases are TGTGCCAGTACCGTGTCTAGCGGGGGACCCTACGAGCAGTACTTC.

This clone was seen only once. This rearrangement joins TRBV30 to TRBJ1-1; no firm D call. The V and J ends lost 0 bases and 6 bases respectively, with 14 bases between them. Per germline, CDR1 GTSNPN and CDR2 SVGIG (reference sequence). This CDR3 is 14 amino acids long. CDR3 in DNA: TGTGCCTGGAGTGTACTACCTCCGGGTGCTGAAGCTTTCTTT. It encodes CAWSVLPPGAEAFF.

The rearrangement joins TRBV4-1 to TRBJ1-5; D ambiguous. The CDR3 runs to 16 residues. V was cut by 0 bases and J by 2 bases, with 11 bases left in between. The germline V gene has CDR1 MGHRA and CDR2 YSYEKL. The CDR3 DNA sequence: TGCGCCAGCAGCCAAGATCTCGCGGCGGGCAATCAGCCCCAGCATTTT. Translating it yields CASSQDLAAGNQPQHF.

CDR3 sequence: CSVDRGRGVGTDTQYF. Written as DNA, the CDR3 is TGCAGCGTTGACCGCGGGAGAGGCGTCGGCACAGATACGCAGTATTTT. The chain employs TRBV29-1 and TRBJ2-3; TRBD2 agrees at 7 bases. Germline values: CDR1 SQVTM, CDR2 ANQGSEA. The J segment lost 1 base and the V segment lost 3 bases, leaving 10 bases of the junction unmatched. The CDR3 runs to 16 residues.

This rearrangement joins TRBV28 to TRBJ2-7, with a possible D match to TRBD2 (6 bases). Germline V gene sequence: CDR1 MDHEN, CDR2 SYDVKM. The CDR3 runs 13 residues. V dropped 5 bases and J dropped 12 bases, with 20 bases sitting between them. The CDR3, as DNA: TGTGCCAGCAGTCCACGGGGGACCGCTCTAGGGTACTTC. This codes for CASSPRGTALGYF. Using reference TRBV28 and TRBJ2-7 for the parts outside the CDR3, the full variable domain is DVKVTQSSRYLVKRTGEKVFLECVQDMDHENMFWYRQDPGLGLRLIYFSYDVKMKEKGDIPEGYSVSREKKERFSLILESASTNQTSMYLCASSPRGTALGYFGPGTRLTVT.

The rearrangement links TRBV13 to TRBJ1-1; no clear D gene. Per germline, CDR1 PRHDT and CDR2 FYEKMQ (reference sequence). V lost 7 bases, J lost 4 bases, and 19 bases lay in between. The CDR3 is 15 residues long. CDR3 in amino acids: CASTGAPSGVTEAFF. The DNA of the CDR3 is TGTGCCAGCACCGGTGCCCCCTCCGGGGTCACTGAAGCTTTCTTT.

This chain uses TRBV7-8 with TRBJ2-5; TRBD1 matches at 10 bases. The J call may be incorrect, as the DNA end agrees better with TRBJ2-7. The V gene's germline CDR1 is SGHVS and CDR2 FQNEAQ. The CDR3 length is 16 residues. The DNA for the CDR3 is TGTGCCAGCAGCTTAGGCTTGACAGGGGGCTACTACGAGCAGTACTTC. It is translated as CASSLGLTGGYYEQYF.

In its sample, this clone was seen once. The chain carries TRBV6-5 and TRBJ1-4; D is unresolved. The CDR3 loop spans 14 amino acids. Deletions cut 6 bases from V and 7 bases from J, with 15 bases between. Germline V gives CDR1 MNHEY, CDR2 SVGAGI. CDR3 in DNA: TGTGCCAGCAGAGTAACAGTATTAGGTGAAAAACTGTTTTTT. Translation gives CASRVTVLGEKLFF.

The chain recombines TRBV4-2 with TRBJ1-2; 8 nucleotides align to TRBD1. V was clipped by 2 bases and J by 4 bases; unmatched bases: 6. The CDR3 loop spans 15 amino acids. Per the germline V gene, CDR1 is LGHNA and CDR2 is YNFKEQ. As DNA, the CDR3 is TGTGCCAGCAGCCAAACGGGGACAGGAGCCTATGGCTACACCTTC. It translates to CASSQTGTGAYGYTF.

The chain combines TRBV30 with TRBJ1-1; tentative D call: TRBD1 (5 bases). The CDR3 covers 11 residues. The V and J ends lost 2 bases and 11 bases respectively, with 12 bases between them. Germline V gene data show CDR1 as GTSNPN and CDR2 as SVGIG (reference sequence). Here the CDR3 reads CAWSLDTRAFF. The CDR3 DNA is TGTGCCTGGAGTCTGGACACGCGGGCTTTCTTT.

The chain carries TRBV28 and TRBJ2-3; D not resolved. The CDR3 is made up of 17 amino acids. V was clipped by 6 bases and J by 0 bases, with 19 bases between them. The germline CDR1 and CDR2 sequences are MDHEN and SYDVKM. CDR3 region: CASSKLLGASSTDTQYF. Here the CDR3 DNA reads TGTGCCAGCAGCAAGCTCCTAGGTGCTTCAAGCACAGATACGCAGTATTTT.